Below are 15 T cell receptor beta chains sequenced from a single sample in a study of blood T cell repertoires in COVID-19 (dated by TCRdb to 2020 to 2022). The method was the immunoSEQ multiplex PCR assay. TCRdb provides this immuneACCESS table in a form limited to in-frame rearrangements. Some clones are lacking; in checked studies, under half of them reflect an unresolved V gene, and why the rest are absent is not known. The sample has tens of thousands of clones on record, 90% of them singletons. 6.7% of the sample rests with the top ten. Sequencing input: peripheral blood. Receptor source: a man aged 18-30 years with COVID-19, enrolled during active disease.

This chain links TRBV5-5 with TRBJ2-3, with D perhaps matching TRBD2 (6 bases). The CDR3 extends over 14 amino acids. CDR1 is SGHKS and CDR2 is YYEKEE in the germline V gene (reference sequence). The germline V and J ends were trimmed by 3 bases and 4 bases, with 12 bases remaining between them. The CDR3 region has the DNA TGTGCCAGCAGCTGGGGGGAGCGGGCAGATACGCAGTATTTT. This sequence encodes CASSWGERADTQYF.

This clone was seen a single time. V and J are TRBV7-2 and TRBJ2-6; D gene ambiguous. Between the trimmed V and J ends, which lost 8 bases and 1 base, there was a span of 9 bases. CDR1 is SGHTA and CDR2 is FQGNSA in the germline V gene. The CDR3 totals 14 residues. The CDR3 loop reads CASGLKSGANVLTF. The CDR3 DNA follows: TGTGCCAGCGGGCTTAAATCTGGGGCCAACGTCCTGACTTTC.

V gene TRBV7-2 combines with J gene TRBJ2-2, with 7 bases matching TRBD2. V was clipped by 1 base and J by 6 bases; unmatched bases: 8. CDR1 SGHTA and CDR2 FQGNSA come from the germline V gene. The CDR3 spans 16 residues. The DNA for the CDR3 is TGTGCCAGCAGCTTAGTGGCGGGAGTACCCCCCGGGGAGCTGTTTTTT. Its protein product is CASSLVAGVPPGELFF.

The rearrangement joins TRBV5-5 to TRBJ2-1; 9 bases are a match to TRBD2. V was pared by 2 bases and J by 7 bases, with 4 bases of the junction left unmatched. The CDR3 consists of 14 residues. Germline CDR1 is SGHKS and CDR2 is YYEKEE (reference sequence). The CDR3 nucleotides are TGTGCCAGCAGCTTTAGCGGGAGATTTAATGAGCAGTTCTTC. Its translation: CASSFSGRFNEQFF.

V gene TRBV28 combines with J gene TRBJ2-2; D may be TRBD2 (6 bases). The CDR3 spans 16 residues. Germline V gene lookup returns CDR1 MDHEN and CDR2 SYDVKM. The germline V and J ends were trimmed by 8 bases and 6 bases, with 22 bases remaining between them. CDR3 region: CASVSPHTGVSGELFF. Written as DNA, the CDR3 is TGTGCCAGCGTCTCCCCCCATACGGGAGTTTCCGGGGAGCTGTTTTTT.

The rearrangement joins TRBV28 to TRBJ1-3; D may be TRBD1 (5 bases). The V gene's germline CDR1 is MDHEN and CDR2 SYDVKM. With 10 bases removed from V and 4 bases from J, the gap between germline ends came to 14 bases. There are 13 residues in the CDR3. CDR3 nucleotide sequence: TGTGCCATTACAACAGGAGAAGGAAACACCATATATTTT. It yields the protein CAITTGEGNTIYF.

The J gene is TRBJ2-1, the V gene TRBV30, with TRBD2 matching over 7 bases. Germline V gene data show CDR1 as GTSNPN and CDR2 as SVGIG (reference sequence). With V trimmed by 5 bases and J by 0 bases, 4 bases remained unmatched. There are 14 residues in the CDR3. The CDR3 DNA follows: TGTGCCTGGGAGCGGGGAAGCTCCTACAATGAGCAGTTCTTC. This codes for CAWERGSSYNEQFF.

Written as DNA, the CDR3 is TGTGCCGGCCAAAGGGGACAGCCATATAATTCACCCCTCCACTTT. This translates into CAGQRGQPYNSPLHF. This rearrangement joins TRBV2 to TRBJ1-6; 7 nucleotides agree with TRBD1. J was trimmed by 4 bases and V by 11 bases; bases with no gene match: 11. The CDR3 sequence is 15 residues long. Germline CDR1 reads SNHLY; CDR2 reads FYNNEI. The complete variable domain, with remaining parts taken from reference TRBV2 and TRBJ1-6, reads EPEVTQTPSHQVTQMGQEVILRCVPISNHLYFYWYRQILGQKVEFLVSFYNNEISEKSEIFDDQFSVERPDGSNFTLKIRSTKLEDSAMYFCAGQRGQPYNSPLHFGNGTRLTVT.

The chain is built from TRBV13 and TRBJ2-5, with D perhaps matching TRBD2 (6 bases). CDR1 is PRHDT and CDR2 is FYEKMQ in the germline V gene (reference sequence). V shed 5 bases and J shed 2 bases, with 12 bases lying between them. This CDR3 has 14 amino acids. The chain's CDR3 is CASSPLGGQETQYF. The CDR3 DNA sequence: TGTGCCAGCAGCCCCCTTGGGGGGCAAGAGACCCAGTACTTC.

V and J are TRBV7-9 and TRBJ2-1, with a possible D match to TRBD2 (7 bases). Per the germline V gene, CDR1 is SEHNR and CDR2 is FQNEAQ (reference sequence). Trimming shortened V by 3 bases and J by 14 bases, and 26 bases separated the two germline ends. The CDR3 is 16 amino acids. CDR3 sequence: CASSFQRYWGGAGKFF. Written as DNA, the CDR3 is TGTGCCAGCAGCTTCCAACGCTATTGGGGGGGCGCCGGGAAGTTCTTC.

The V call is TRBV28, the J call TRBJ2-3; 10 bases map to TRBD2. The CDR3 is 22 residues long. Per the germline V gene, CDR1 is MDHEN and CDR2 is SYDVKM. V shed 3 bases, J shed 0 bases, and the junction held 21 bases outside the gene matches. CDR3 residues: CASSFVVREREGQNPSTDTQYF. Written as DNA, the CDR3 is TGTGCCAGCAGTTTTGTAGTTCGCGAGCGGGAGGGCCAGAACCCTAGCACAGATACGCAGTATTTT. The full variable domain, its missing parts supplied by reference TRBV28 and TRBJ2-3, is DVKVTQSSRYLVKRTGEKVFLECVQDMDHENMFWYRQDPGLGLRLIYFSYDVKMKEKGDIPEGYSVSREKKERFSLILESASTNQTSMYLCASSFVVREREGQNPSTDTQYFGPGTRLTVL.

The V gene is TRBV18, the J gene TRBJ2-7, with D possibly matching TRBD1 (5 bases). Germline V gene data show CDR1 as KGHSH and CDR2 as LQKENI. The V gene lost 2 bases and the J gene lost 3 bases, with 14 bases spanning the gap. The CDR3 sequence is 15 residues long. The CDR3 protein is CASSPSGARLYEQYF. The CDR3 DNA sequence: TGTGCCAGCTCACCAAGTGGGGCCAGGCTCTACGAGCAGTACTTC.

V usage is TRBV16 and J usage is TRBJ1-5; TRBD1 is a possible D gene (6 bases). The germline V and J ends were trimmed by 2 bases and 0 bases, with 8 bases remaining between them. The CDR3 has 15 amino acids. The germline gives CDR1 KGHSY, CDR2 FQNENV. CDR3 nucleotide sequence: TGTGCCAGCAGCCAAGGACAGTCTAGCAATCAGCCCCAGCATTTT. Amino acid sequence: CASSQGQSSNQPQHF.

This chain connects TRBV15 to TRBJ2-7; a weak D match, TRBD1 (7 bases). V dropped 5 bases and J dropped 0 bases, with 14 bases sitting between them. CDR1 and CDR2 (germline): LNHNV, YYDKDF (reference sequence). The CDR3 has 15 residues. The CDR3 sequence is CATSPRGVSSYEQYF. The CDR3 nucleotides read TGTGCCACCAGCCCCAGGGGGGTTAGCTCCTACGAGCAGTACTTC.

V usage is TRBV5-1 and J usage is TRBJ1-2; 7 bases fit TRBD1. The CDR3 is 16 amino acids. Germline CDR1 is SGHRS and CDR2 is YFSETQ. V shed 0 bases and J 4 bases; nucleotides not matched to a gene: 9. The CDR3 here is CASSLAPGTAPYGYTF. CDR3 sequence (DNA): TGCGCCAGCAGCTTGGCCCCCGGGACAGCCCCCTATGGCTACACCTTC.